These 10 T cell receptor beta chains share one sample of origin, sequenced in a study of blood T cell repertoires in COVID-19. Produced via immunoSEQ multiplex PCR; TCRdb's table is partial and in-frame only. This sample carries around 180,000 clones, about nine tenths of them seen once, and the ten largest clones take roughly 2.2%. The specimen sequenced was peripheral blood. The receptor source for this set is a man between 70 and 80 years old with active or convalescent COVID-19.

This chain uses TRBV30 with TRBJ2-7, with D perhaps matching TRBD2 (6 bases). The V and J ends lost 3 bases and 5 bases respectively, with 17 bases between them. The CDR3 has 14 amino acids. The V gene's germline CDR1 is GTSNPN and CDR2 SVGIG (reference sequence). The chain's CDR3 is CAWRDPGLGHEQYF. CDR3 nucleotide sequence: TGTGCCTGGAGGGACCCGGGACTGGGTCACGAGCAGTACTTC. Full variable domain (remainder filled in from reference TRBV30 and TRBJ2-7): SQTIHQWPATLVQPVGSPLSLECTVEGTSNPNLYWYRQAAGRGLQLLFYSVGIGQISSEVPQNLSASRPQDRQFILSSKKLLLSDSGFYLCAWRDPGLGHEQYFGPGTRLTVT.

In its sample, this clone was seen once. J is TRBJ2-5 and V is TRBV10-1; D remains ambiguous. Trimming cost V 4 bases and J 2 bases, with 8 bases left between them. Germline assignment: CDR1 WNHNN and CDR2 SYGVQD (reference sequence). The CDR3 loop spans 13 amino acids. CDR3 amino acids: CASSAQLQETQYF. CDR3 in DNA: TGCGCCAGCAGTGCCCAACTACAAGAGACCCAGTACTTC.

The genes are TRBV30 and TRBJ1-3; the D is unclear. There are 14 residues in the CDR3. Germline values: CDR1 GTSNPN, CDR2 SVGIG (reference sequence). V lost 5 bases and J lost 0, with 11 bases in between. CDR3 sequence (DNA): TGTGCCTGGCTAAGCGGGTTCTCTGGAAACACCATATATTTT. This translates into CAWLSGFSGNTIYF.

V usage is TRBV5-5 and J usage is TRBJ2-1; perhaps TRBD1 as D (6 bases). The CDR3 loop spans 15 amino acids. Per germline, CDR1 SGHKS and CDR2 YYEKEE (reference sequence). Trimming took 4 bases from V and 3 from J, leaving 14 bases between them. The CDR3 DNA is TGTGCCAGCAGCGTGGGGCAGGGGCGCTACAATGAGCAGTTCTTC. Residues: CASSVGQGRYNEQFF.

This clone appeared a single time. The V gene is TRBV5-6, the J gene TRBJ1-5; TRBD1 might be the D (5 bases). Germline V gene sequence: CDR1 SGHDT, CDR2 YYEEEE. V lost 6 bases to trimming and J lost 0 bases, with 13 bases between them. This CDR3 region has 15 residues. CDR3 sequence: CASKSQGNSNQPQHF. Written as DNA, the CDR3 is TGTGCCAGCAAGTCTCAGGGTAATAGCAATCAGCCCCAGCATTTT.

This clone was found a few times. Here the CDR3 reads CASSPGQGAFGYTF. The CDR3 nucleotides are TGTGCCAGTAGTCCGGGACAGGGGGCTTTTGGCTACACCTTC. The V call is TRBV19, the J call TRBJ1-2; TRBD1 aligns across 12 bases. Germline V gives CDR1 LNHDA, CDR2 SQIVND (reference sequence). Trimming took 5 bases from V and 7 from J; bases not matched to a gene: 5. The CDR3 extends over 14 amino acids.

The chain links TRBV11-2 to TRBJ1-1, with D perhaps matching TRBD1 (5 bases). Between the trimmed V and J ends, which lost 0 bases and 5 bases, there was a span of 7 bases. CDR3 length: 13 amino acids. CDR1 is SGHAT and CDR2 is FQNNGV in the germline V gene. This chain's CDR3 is CASSLEGVTEAFF. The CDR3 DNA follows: TGTGCCAGCAGCTTAGAAGGGGTAACTGAAGCTTTCTTT. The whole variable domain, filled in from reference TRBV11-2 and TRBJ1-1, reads EAGVAQSPRYKIIEKRQSVAFWCNPISGHATLYWYQQILGQGPKLLIQFQNNGVVDDSQLPKDRFSAERLKGVDSTLKIQPAKLEDSAVYLCASSLEGVTEAFFGQGTRLTVV.

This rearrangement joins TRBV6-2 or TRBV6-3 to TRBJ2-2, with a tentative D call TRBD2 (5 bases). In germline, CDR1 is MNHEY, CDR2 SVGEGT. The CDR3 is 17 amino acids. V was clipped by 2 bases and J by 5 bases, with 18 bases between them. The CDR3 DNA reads TGTGCCAGCAGTTACGCCGGGAAACTAATAACTACCGGGGAGCTGTTTTTT. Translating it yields CASSYAGKLITTGELFF.

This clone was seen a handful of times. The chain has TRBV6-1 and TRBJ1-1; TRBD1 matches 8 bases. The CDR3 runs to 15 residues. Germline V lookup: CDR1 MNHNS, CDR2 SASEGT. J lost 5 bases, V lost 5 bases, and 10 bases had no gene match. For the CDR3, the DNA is TGTGCCAGCAGTCGTCCCGGGACAGGAACAACTGAAGCTTTCTTT. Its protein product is CASSRPGTGTTEAFF.

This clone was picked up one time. The CDR3 region is CSASDGAHFYGYTF. The DNA of the CDR3 is TGCAGTGCTAGTGACGGAGCCCACTTCTATGGCTACACCTTC. The chain recombines TRBV20-1 with TRBJ1-2, with unresolved D. Germline assignment: CDR1 DFQATT and CDR2 SNEGSKA (reference sequence). With 3 bases removed from V and 4 bases from J, the gap between germline ends came to 15 bases. The CDR3 has 14 amino acids.